The clone carrying this T cell receptor (beta chain) occurred a few times. The antigen is unknown. The data are from a study of CD8+ T cells in alopecia areata. Study-wide results and caveats: Both scalp clonality and the expanded CD8+ clones among the top 100 showed a significant decrease with tofacitinib. The study found higher clonality in lesional than normal scalp, especially in alopecia totalis/universalis. During tofacitinib treatment, many expanded lesional clones remained in scalp and blood.

The treatment was: oral pan-JAK inhibitor, 5-10 mg twice daily. The authors extracted RNA and reverse transcribed it into cDNA as the sequencing template. Clones were read by immunoSEQ multiplex PCR, and TCRdb kept only the in-frame ones, dropping some. The data hold 100,000 to 130,000 clones, with 65% to 85% observed a single time. The sample here was CD8+ T cells sorted from blood, taken at week 24, from a patient treated with tofacitinib. This sequence originates from a human donor with alopecia areata.

The CDR3 DNA sequence: TGTGCCAGCAGCGTATTGGCGGGGGGATCTGCAGATACGCAGTATTTT. It translates to CASSVLAGGSADTQYF. The chain employs TRBV9 and TRBJ2-3; 8 bases fit TRBD2. The germline gives CDR1 SGDLS, CDR2 YYNGEE. The CDR3 has 16 residues. V shed 1 base, J shed 4 bases, and the junction held 8 bases outside the gene matches.